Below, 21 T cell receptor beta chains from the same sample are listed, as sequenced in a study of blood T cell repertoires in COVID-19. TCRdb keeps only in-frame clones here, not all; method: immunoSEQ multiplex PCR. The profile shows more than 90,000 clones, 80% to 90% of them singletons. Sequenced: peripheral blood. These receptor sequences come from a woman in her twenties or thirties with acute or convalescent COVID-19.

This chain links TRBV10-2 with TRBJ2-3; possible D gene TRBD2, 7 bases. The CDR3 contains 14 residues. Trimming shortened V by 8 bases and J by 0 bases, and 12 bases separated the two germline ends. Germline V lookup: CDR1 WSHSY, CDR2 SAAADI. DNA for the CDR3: TGCGCCAGCGGGGGGGACAAAAGCACAGATACGCAGTATTTT. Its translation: CASGGDKSTDTQYF.

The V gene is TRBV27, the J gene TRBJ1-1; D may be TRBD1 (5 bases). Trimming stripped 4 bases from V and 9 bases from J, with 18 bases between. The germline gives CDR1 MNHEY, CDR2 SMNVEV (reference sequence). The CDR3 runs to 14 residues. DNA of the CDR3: TGTGCCAGCAGTTCCTATTTTGGACAATCAAAAGCTTTCTTT. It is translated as CASSSYFGQSKAFF.

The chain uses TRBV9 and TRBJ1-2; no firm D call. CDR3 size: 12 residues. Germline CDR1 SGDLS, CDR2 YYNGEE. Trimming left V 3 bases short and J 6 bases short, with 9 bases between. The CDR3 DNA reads TGTGCCAGCAGCGAATCCAGTGATGGCTACACCTTC. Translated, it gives CASSESSDGYTF.

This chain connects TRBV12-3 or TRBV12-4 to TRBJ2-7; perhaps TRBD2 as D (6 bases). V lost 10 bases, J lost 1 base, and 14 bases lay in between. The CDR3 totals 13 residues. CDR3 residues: CATTSGESYEQYF. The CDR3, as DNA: TGTGCCACTACGTCGGGGGAGTCCTACGAGCAGTACTTC.

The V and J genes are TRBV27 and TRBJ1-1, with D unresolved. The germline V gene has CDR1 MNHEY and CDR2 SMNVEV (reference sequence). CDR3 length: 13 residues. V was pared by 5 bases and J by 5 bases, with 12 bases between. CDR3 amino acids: CASSPARTTEAFF. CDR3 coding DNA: TGTGCCAGCAGTCCCGCAAGAACAACTGAAGCTTTCTTT.

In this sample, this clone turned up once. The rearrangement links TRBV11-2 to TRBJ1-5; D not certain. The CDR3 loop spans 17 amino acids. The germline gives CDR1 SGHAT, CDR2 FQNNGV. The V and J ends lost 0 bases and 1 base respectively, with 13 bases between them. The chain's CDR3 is CASSLEGRQGSNQPQHF. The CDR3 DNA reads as TGTGCCAGCAGCTTAGAAGGGAGACAAGGAAGCAATCAGCCCCAGCATTTT.

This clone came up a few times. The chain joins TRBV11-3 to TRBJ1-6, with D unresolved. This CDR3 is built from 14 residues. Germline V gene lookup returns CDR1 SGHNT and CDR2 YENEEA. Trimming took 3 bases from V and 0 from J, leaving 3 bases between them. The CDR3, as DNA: TGTGCCAGCAGCTTGAGCTCCTATAATTCACCCCTCCACTTT. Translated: CASSLSSYNSPLHF.

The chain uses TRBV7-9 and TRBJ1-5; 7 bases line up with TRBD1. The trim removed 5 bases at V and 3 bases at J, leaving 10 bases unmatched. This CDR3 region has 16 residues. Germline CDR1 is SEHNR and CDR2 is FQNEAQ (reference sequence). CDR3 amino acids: CASSPGDRIPNQPQHF. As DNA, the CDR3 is TGTGCCAGCAGCCCTGGGGACAGAATCCCCAATCAGCCCCAGCATTTT.

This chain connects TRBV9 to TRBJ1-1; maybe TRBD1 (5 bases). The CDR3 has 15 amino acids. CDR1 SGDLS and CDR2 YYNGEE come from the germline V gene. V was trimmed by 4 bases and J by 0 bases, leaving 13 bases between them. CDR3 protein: CASSPPRGMNTEAFF. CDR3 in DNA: TGTGCCAGCAGCCCCCCACGGGGGATGAACACTGAAGCTTTCTTT.

The CDR3 DNA sequence: TGTGCCTGGAGTGGCGGTTGGGGGGGAGCTTTCTTT. It encodes CAWSGGWGGAFF. The chain employs TRBV30 and TRBJ1-1; a possible D gene is TRBD1 (5 bases). With 1 base removed from V and 10 bases from J, the gap between germline ends came to 13 bases. The CDR3 totals 12 residues. Germline V CDR1 and CDR2: GTSNPN, SVGIG (reference sequence).

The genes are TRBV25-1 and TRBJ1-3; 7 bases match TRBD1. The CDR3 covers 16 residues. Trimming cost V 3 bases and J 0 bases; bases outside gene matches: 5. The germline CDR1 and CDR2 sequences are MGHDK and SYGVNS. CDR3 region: CASSDPYRGSGNTIYF. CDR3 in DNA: TGTGCCAGCAGTGATCCTTACAGGGGCTCTGGAAACACCATATATTTT. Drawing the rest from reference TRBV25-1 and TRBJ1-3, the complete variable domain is EADIYQTPRYLVIGTGKKITLECSQTMGHDKMYWYQQDPGMELHLIHYSYGVNSTEKGDLSSESTVSRIRTEHFPLTLESARPSHTSQYLCASSDPYRGSGNTIYFGEGSWLTVV.

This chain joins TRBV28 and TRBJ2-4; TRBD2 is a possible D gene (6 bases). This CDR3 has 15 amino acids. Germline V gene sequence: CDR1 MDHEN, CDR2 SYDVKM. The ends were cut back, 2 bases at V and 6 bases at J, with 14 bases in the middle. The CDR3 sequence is CASSLGQGLTNIQYF. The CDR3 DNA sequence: TGTGCCAGCAGTTTAGGGCAAGGACTAACAAACATTCAGTACTTC.

CDR3 protein: CASSARQGSVDTQYF. CDR3 nucleotide sequence: TGTGCCAGCAGCGCCCGACAGGGTTCGGTAGATACGCAGTATTTT. This chain uses TRBV3-1 (or the pseudogene TRBV3-2) with TRBJ2-3, with 7 positions matching TRBD1. Germline V gene sequence: CDR1 LGHDT, CDR2 YNNKEL (reference sequence). V lost 5 bases, J lost 5 bases, and 10 bases stayed unmatched. The CDR3 is 15 amino acids.

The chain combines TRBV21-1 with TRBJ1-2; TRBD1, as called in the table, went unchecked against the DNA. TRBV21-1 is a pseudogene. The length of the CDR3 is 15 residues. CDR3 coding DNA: TGTGCCAGCAGCACCTTGGGCCTGGCAATGGGTGGCTACACCTTC. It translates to CASSTLGLAMGGYTF.

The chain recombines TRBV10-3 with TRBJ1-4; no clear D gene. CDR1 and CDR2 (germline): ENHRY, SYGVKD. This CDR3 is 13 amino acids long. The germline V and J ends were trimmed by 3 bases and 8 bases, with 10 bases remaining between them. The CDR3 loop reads CAISDLGGEKLFF. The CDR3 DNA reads TGTGCCATCAGTGATTTGGGCGGGGAAAAACTGTTTTTT.

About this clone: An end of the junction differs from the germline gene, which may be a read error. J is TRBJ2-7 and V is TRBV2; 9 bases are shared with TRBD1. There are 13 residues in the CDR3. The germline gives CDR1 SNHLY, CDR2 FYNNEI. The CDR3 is CASSKAGTGPLSF. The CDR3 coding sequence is TGTGCCAGCAGTAAAGCCGGGACAGGGCCCCTCTCGTTC.

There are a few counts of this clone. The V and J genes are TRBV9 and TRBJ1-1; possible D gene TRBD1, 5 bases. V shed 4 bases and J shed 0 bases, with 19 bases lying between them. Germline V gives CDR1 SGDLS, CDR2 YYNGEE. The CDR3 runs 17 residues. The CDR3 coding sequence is TGTGCCAGCAGCCCCGCAAGGGGCTGGTCGATGAACACTGAAGCTTTCTTT. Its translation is CASSPARGWSMNTEAFF.

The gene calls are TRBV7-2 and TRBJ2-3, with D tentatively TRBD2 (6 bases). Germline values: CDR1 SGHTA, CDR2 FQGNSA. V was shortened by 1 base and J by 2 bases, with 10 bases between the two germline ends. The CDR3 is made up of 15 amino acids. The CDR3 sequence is CASSLGPSVTDTQYF. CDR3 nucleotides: TGTGCCAGCAGCTTAGGGCCTAGCGTCACAGATACGCAGTATTTT.

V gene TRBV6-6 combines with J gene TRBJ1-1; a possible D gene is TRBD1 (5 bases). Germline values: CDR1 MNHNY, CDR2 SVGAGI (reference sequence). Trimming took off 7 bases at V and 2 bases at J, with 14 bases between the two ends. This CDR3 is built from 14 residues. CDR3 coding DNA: TGTGCCAGCACCTCGCAGGGTAGAAACACTGAAGCTTTCTTT. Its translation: CASTSQGRNTEAFF.

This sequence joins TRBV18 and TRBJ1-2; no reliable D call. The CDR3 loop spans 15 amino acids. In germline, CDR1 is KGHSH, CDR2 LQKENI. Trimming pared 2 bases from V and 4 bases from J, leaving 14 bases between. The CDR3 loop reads CASSPTGDGGYGYTF. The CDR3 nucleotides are TGTGCCAGCTCACCAACGGGAGACGGCGGCTATGGCTACACCTTC.

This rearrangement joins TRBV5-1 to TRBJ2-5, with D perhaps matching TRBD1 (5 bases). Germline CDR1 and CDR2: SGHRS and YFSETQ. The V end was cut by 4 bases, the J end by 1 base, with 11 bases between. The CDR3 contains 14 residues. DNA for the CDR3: TGCGCCAGCAGCCCCGCGACAGTCCAAGAGACCCAGTACTTC. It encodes CASSPATVQETQYF.